The T cell receptor beta chain under discussion was sequenced for a study of PD-1 blockade in classical Hodgkin lymphoma. Across the whole study: The study gave patients nivolumab 3 mg/kg intravenously every 2 weeks.

J lost 4 bases, V lost 3 bases, and 2 bases had no gene match. This CDR3 has 14 amino acids. The germline gives CDR1 KGHSH, CDR2 LQKENI. On this clone itself: What it binds is not known.

The data were produced by immunoSEQ multiplex PCR, yet TCRdb's version contains in-frame clones alone and is incomplete. Of around 20,000 clones detected, 80% to 85% appear once; the ten largest clones hold approximately 25%. Brentuximab vedotin exposure varied among the patients, all of whom had relapsed after autologous stem cell transplantation. Study findings and constraints: Similar baseline diversity was found in complete responders and newly diagnosed patients.

The specimen was peripheral blood mononuclear cells (PBMCs), collected at baseline. This receptor was identified in a human donor with classical Hodgkin lymphoma. The chain employs TRBV18 and TRBJ1-5; 8 nucleotides align to TRBD1. The CDR3 DNA sequence: TGTGCCAGCTCACCGGGACAGGTAAATCAGCCCCAGCATTTT. This codes for CASSPGQVNQPQHF. The variable domain in full, completed from reference TRBV18 and TRBJ1-5, reads NAGVMQNPRHLVRRRGQEARLRCSPMKGHSHVYWYRQLPEEGLKFMVYLQKENIIDESGMPKERFSAEFPKEGPSILRIQQVVRGDSAAYFCASSPGQVNQPQHFGDGTRLSIL.